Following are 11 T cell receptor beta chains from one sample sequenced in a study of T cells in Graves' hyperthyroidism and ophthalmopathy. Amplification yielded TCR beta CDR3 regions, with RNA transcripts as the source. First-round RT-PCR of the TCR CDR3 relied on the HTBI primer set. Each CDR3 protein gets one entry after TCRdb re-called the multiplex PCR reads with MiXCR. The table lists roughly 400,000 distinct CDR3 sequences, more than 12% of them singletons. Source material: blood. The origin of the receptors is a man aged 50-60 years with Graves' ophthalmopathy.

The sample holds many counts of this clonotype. The CDR3 bases are TGTGCCATCAGAGGAGACAGGAGCCTCCTCAACGAGCAGTACTTC. Amino acid sequence: CAIRGDRSLLNEQYF. This chain uses TRBV10-3 with TRBJ2-7; possible D gene TRBD1, 6 bases. The germline gives CDR1 ENHRY, CDR2 SYGVKD. V was cut by 6 bases and J by 5 bases, with 20 bases left in between. This CDR3 is 15 amino acids long.

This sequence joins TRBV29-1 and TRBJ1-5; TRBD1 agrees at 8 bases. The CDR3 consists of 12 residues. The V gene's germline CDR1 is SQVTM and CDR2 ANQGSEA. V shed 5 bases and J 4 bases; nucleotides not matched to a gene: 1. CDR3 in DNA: TGCAGCGTTAGACAGGGGAATCAGCCCCAGCATTTT. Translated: CSVRQGNQPQHF.

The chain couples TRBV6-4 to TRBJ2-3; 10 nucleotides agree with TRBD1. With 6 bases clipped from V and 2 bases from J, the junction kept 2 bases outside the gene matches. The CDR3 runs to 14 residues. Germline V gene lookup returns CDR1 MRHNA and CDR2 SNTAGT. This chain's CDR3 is CASRTGGTTDTQYF. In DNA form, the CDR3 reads TGTGCCAGCAGGACAGGGGGCACCACAGATACGCAGTATTTT.

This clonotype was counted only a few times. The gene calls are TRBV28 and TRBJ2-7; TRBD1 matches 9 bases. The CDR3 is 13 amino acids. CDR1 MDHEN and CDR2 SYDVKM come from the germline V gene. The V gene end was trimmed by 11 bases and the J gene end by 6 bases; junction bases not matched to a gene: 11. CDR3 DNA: TGTGCCGGGAAAGGACAGGGGCTTGCCGAGCAGTACTTC. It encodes CAGKGQGLAEQYF. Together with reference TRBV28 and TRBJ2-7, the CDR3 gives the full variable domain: DVKVTQSSRYLVKRTGEKVFLECVQDMDHENMFWYRQDPGLGLRLIYFSYDVKMKEKGDIPEGYSVSREKKERFSLILESASTNQTSMYLCAGKGQGLAEQYFGPGTRLTVT.

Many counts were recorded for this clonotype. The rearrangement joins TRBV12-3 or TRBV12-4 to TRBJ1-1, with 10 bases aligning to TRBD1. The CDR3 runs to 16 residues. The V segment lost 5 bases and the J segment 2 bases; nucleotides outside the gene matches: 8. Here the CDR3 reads CASSGPGQGINTEAFF. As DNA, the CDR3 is TGTGCCAGCAGTGGGCCGGGACAGGGGATCAACACTGAAGCTTTCTTT.

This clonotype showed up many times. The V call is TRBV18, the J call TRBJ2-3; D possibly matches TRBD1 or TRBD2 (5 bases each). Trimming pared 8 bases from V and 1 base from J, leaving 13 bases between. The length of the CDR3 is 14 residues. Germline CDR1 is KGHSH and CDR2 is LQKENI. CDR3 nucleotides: TGTGCCAGCAGCCCCCTGGGGGGCACAGATACGCAGTATTTT. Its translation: CASSPLGGTDTQYF.

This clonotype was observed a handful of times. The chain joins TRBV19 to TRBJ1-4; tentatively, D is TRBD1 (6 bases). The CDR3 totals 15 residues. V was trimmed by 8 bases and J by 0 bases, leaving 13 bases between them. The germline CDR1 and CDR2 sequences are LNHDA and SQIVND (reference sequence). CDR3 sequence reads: CASQGSYATNEKLFF. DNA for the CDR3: TGTGCCAGTCAGGGGTCCTATGCAACTAATGAAAAACTGTTTTTT.

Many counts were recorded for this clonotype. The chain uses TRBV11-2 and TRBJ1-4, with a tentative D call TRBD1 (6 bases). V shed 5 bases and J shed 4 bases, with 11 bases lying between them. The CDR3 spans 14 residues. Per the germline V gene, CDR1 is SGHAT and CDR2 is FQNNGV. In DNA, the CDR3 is TGTGCCAGCAGCGAAGGACAGTTTAATGAAAAACTGTTTTTT. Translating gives CASSEGQFNEKLFF.

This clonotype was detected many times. The CDR3 spells CASSQLAGGSREQYF. In DNA, the CDR3 is TGCGCCAGCAGCCAGCTAGCGGGAGGATCTAGGGAGCAGTACTTC. This chain connects TRBV5-1 to TRBJ2-7, with 11 bases aligning to TRBD2. The CDR3 totals 15 residues. Germline lookup yields CDR1 SGHRS and CDR2 YFSETQ. V shed 4 bases and J 7 bases; nucleotides not matched to a gene: 10. Filled out from reference TRBV5-1 and TRBJ2-7, the complete variable domain reads KAGVTQTPRYLIKTRGQQVTLSCSPISGHRSVSWYQQTPGQGLQFLFEYFSETQRNKGNFPGRFSGRQFSNSRSEMNVSTLELGDSALYLCASSQLAGGSREQYFGPGTRLTVT.

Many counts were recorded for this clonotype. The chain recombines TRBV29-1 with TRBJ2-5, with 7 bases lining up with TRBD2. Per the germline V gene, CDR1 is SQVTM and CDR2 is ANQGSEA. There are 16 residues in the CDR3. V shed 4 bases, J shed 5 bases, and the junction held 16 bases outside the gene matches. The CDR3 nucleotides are TGCAGCGTTGCGGGAGGCGGAGGGGCAGTTGGGGAGACCCAGTACTTC. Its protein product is CSVAGGGGAVGETQYF.

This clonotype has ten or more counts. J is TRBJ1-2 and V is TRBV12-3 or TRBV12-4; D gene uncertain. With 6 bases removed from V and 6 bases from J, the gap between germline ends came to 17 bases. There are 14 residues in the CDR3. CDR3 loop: CASSLNRRLDGYTF. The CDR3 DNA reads TGTGCCAGCAGCCTCAACAGACGGTTGGATGGCTACACCTTC.